This record looks at one TCR beta chain sequence and its context. What it binds is not known. This record comes from a study of T cell responses to AZD1222 COVID-19 vaccine. The method was immunoSEQ multiplex PCR; TCRdb's version includes in-frame clones alone and lacks a portion of them. The repertoire has around 100,000 clones, 75% to 90% of them found once; the top ten carry over 15%. Study-wide findings and caveats: Clonal diversity may have been underestimated, and the donors were mostly white British, with more females than males. Across spike, vaccine-associated CD4 TCRs were found, dominant at 160-218 and 743-854.

Per germline, CDR1 LNHDA and CDR2 SQIVND (reference sequence). Trimming stripped 6 bases from V and 6 bases from J, with 20 bases between. The CDR3 contains 16 residues. This specimen consisted of peripheral blood, obtained on day 0 of AZD1222 vaccination. The clonotype was recovered from an adult in good health. This rearrangement joins TRBV19 to TRBJ2-2; D may correspond to TRBD1 or TRBD2 (6 bases each). Here the CDR3 DNA reads TGTGCCAGTAGCGGAGTGGGGGGCCTAATCGCCGGGGAGCTGTTTTTT. Protein sequence: CASSGVGGLIAGELFF.